There are many counts of the clone carrying this TCR beta chain. A junction boundary mismatches the germline segment, possibly from a read error. This sample is part of a study of early T cells in non-severe SARS-CoV-2 infection. The protocol attached unique molecular identifiers to individual cDNA molecules. MiXCR was run by TCRdb on the 5' RACE reads, yielding one entry per CDR3 protein. The sample holds tens of thousands of distinct CDR3 sequences, around 9% seen once. The CDR3 spans 15 residues. Germline V gives CDR1 SSHAT, CDR2 FNYEAQ (reference sequence). This clonotype originated in an adult who was a healthcare worker with PCR-confirmed SARS-CoV-2 infection or an uninfected control (not recorded which). J is TRBJ2-2 and V is TRBV7-7; TRBD1 aligns across 7 bases. The sequenced sample consisted of whole blood. The CDR3 protein is CASSLGGAGTGELFF. For the CDR3, the DNA is TGTGCTAGCAGCTTAGGGGGCGCCGGCACCGGGGAGCTGTTTTTT.